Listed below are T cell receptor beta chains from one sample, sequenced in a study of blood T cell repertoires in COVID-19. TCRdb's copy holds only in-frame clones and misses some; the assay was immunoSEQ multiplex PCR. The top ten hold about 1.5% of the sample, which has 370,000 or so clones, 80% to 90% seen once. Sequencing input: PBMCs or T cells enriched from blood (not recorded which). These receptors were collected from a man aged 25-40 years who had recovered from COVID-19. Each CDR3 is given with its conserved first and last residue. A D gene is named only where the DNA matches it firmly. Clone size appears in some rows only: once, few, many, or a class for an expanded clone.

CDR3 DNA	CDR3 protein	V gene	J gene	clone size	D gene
TGCAGCGTTGAAGATCGACTAGTCCATTCCACAGATACGCAGTATTTT	CSVEDRLVHSTDTQYF	TRBV29-1	TRBJ2-3	.	.
TGTGCCAGCAGCCCGTGGGACAGCCCGAACACTGAAGCTTTCTTT	CASSPWDSPNTEAFF	TRBV5-8	TRBJ1-1	.	TRBD1
TGTGCCAGCAGTTACTCGTTAAGGCGTGCAGGGAACACTGAAGCTTTCTTT	CASSYSLRRAGNTEAFF	TRBV6-2/TRBV6-3	TRBJ1-1	.	.
TGTGCCTGGAGCGGGACAGGGGGCAATCAGCCCCAGCATTTT	CAWSGTGGNQPQHF	TRBV30	TRBJ1-5	.	TRBD1
TGTGCCAGCAGCCTGTTAAGGGACTTAGTTTACAATGAGCAGTTCTTC	CASSLLRDLVYNEQFF	TRBV4-2	TRBJ2-1	once	.
TGCGCCAGCAGCCAATCACCGCGGGGGTACAACCTCTATGGCTACACCTTC	CASSQSPRGYNLYGYTF	TRBV4-1	TRBJ1-2	.	.
TGTGCCAGCAGCCTTATTGGAGGGGACAATGAGCAGTTCTTC	CASSLIGGDNEQFF	TRBV7-3	TRBJ2-1	.	.
TGTGCCAGCAGCTCCGTTGGGAGTAATGGCTACACCTTC	CASSSVGSNGYTF	TRBV2	TRBJ1-2	.	.
TGTGCCAGCCAGGGGCAGGCTAATCAGCCCCAGCATTTT	CASQGQANQPQHF	TRBV27	TRBJ1-5	.	.
TGTGCCAGTAGTACCCGGGACAGGGGCCCGGGCAATCAGCCCCAGCATTTT	CASSTRDRGPGNQPQHF	TRBV19	TRBJ1-5	few	TRBD1
TGTGCCTGGAGTCCCCCGGAAGAGACCCAGTACTTC	CAWSPPEETQYF	TRBV30	TRBJ2-5	.	.
TGTGCCAGCTCGGGACAGGCGAACACCGGGGAGCTGTTTTTT	CASSGQANTGELFF	TRBV7-2	TRBJ2-2	once	TRBD1
TGCGCCAGCAGCCTCAGGGAACAGAACACTGAAGCTTTCTTT	CASSLREQNTEAFF	TRBV4-3	TRBJ1-1	.	.
TGTGCCAGCAGTTTGGGGGGGGAGAACTACGGGCAGTACTTC	CASSLGGENYGQYF	TRBV6-5	TRBJ2-7	.	TRBD2
TGTGCCAGCAGCCCGGAGATGTCGGGTCCCTACAATGAGCAGTTCTTC	CASSPEMSGPYNEQFF	TRBV7-8	TRBJ2-1	.	.
TGTGCCAGCAGTTTATCGACAAGCTATGGCTACACCTTC	CASSLSTSYGYTF	TRBV12-3/TRBV12-4	TRBJ1-2	.	.
TGTGCCAGCAGTAACGGACAGGGGGTTTATGAGCAGTTCTTC	CASSNGQGVYEQFF	TRBV27	TRBJ2-1	.	TRBD1
TGCAGCGTTCCCCTAGGGAGCGGGGAGCTGTTTTTT	CSVPLGSGELFF	TRBV29-1	TRBJ2-2	.	.
TGTGCCAGCTCTCACGGGAGCCAGAACACTGAAGCTTTCTTT	CASSHGSQNTEAFF	TRBV3-1/TRBV3-2	TRBJ1-1	.	.
TGCGCCAGCACCGAAGGGAGGAACACTGAAGCTTTCTTT	CASTEGRNTEAFF	TRBV5-1	TRBJ1-1	.	.
TGTGCCAGCTCACCTCTCGACAGGGAACAGCCCCAGCATTTT	CASSPLDREQPQHF	TRBV18	TRBJ1-5	.	TRBD1
TGTGCCAGCAGCCAAGGGATAAAGGGGGCTTTCTTT	CASSQGIKGAFF	TRBV3-1/TRBV3-2	TRBJ1-1	.	.
TGCGCCAGCAGCCTAGGACAGGGCTACGAGCAGTACTTC	CASSLGQGYEQYF	TRBV10-1	TRBJ2-7	.	TRBD1
TGCGCCAGCAGTGAAGAGGCCCCAGATACGCAGTATTTT	CASSEEAPDTQYF	TRBV10-1	TRBJ2-3	.	.
TGTGCCAGCAGCCGAGACAGGGGGCCCATGGCCAAAAACATTCAGTACTTC	CASSRDRGPMAKNIQYF	TRBV3-1/TRBV3-2	TRBJ2-4	few	TRBD1
TGTGCCAGCAGTTGGGGCGAGAGTAGAAGTAAAAACATTCAGTACTTC	CASSWGESRSKNIQYF	TRBV6-6	TRBJ2-4	.	.
TGTGCCAGCAGCGTAGTCGGGGAAGGCGAAGAGACCCAGTACTTC	CASSVVGEGEETQYF	TRBV9	TRBJ2-5	.	.
TGTGCCAGCAGTTTGGGCTTCAACACTGAAGCTTTCTTT	CASSLGFNTEAFF	TRBV12-3/TRBV12-4	TRBJ1-1	.	.
TGCGCCAGCAGCGAGGGGGGGGCGACCCAGTACTTC	CASSEGGATQYF	TRBV5-1	TRBJ2-5	.	.
TGTGCCAGTAGCTCAGGGGACACTGAAGCTTTCTTT	CASSSGDTEAFF	TRBV19	TRBJ1-1	once	.
TGCAGCGCAACACAACCTGGGCAGGGCACTAACTATGGCTACACCTTC	CSATQPGQGTNYGYTF	TRBV29-1	TRBJ1-2	.	.
TGTGCCAGCAGGCTCGGTAACTATGAAAAACTGTTTTTT	CASRLGNYEKLFF	TRBV7-9	TRBJ1-4	few	.
TGTGCCAGTAGTATGATTCCGGGGAACACTGAAGCTTTCTTT	CASSMIPGNTEAFF	TRBV19	TRBJ1-1	.	.
TGTGCCAGCAGCCCGCCTTCGGGGGGAGAGACCCAGTACTTC	CASSPPSGGETQYF	TRBV4-2	TRBJ2-5	once	TRBD2
TGTGCCAGCAGCCCTAAGACCGGGAGGAGGGCAGATACGCAGTATTTT	CASSPKTGRRADTQYF	TRBV25-1	TRBJ2-3	.	TRBD2
TGTGCCAGCAGGTCAGGGGGAAGTGCGGAAGCTTTCTTT	CASRSGGSAEAFF	TRBV6-5	TRBJ1-1	.	TRBD1
TGTGCCAGCAGAGGACAGGGGGCGCCTGGCTACACCTTC	CASRGQGAPGYTF	TRBV6-6	TRBJ1-2	once	TRBD1
TGTGCCAGCAGTTTGCAGGGAGGTACTGAAGCTTTCTTT	CASSLQGGTEAFF	TRBV5-4	TRBJ1-1	.	.
TGCAGTGCTGGGACATTCTACGAGCAGTACTTC	CSAGTFYEQYF	TRBV20-1	TRBJ2-7	few	.
TGTGCCAGCAGCGACCCGGGACAGGGCGATCAGCCCCAGCATTTT	CASSDPGQGDQPQHF	TRBV27	TRBJ1-5	.	TRBD1
TGTGCCAGCAGTCCGGGGGTCGGAGGCAATCAGCCCCAGCATTTT	CASSPGVGGNQPQHF	TRBV27	TRBJ1-5	.	.